The 21 T cell receptor beta chains in this list originate from one sample, sequenced in a study of T cell repertoires in cytomegalovirus infection. TCRdb ran MiXCR on the reads and lists one entry per CDR3 protein. The table records some 220,000 distinct CDR3 sequences, around 6.4% of them present only once. The sequenced material came from PBMCs. Receptors were obtained from a human donor in good health (CMV status not recorded). Some clones in this sample may be carry-over from other donors' samples.

V usage is TRBV10-3 and J usage is TRBJ1-1; possibly TRBD1 for D (5 bases). V dropped 7 bases and J dropped 1 base, with 13 bases sitting between them. The CDR3 has 14 amino acids. Germline-derived CDR1 and CDR2 are ENHRY and SYGVKD. CDR3 nucleotides: TGTGCCATCACCACGGACATCCCGAACACTGAAGCTTTCTTT. This gives the protein CAITTDIPNTEAFF.

This clonotype was observed at least ten times. The chain combines TRBV11-2 with TRBJ2-5; D may be TRBD2 (6 bases). The CDR3 contains 16 residues. From germline, CDR1 is SGHAT and CDR2 FQNNGV. V was shortened by 5 bases and J by 0 bases, with 16 bases between the two germline ends. The CDR3 is CASSTWVSGYQETQYF. The CDR3 DNA reads as TGTGCCAGCAGCACATGGGTGAGCGGGTACCAAGAGACCCAGTACTTC.

This clonotype was picked up many times. The gene calls are TRBV15 and TRBJ1-6; weak D call: TRBD1 (5 bases). V dropped 0 bases and J dropped 8 bases, with 17 bases sitting between them. The CDR3 is made up of 17 amino acids. Germline lookup yields CDR1 LNHNV and CDR2 YYDKDF (reference sequence). The DNA for the CDR3 is TGTGCCACCAGCAGAGATCTCTGGGGCAGGGATGATTCACCCCTCCACTTT. This codes for CATSRDLWGRDDSPLHF.

This clonotype has only a few counts. The J gene is TRBJ2-2, the V gene TRBV19; D gene uncertain. Germline lookup yields CDR1 LNHDA and CDR2 SQIVND (reference sequence). The CDR3 has 11 amino acids. V was cut by 7 bases and J by 1 base, with 1 base left in between. CDR3 region: CASKNTGELFF. DNA for the CDR3: TGTGCCAGTAAGAACACCGGGGAGCTGTTTTTT.

This clonotype has at least ten counts. This rearrangement joins TRBV10-3 to TRBJ2-7, with a possible D match to TRBD2 (6 bases). The CDR3 totals 13 residues. Per germline, CDR1 ENHRY and CDR2 SYGVKD. V lost 10 bases to trimming and J lost 0 bases, with 13 bases between them. This chain's CDR3 is CATGEASSYEQYF. As DNA, the CDR3 is TGTGCCACGGGGGAGGCCAGCTCCTACGAGCAGTACTTC.

The sample holds many counts of this clonotype. This rearrangement joins TRBV29-1 to TRBJ2-7, with D possibly being TRBD1 (6 bases). V gave up 2 bases and J gave up 2 bases, with 13 bases separating them. Germline-derived CDR1 and CDR2 are SQVTM and ANQGSEA. The CDR3 sequence is 14 residues long. The CDR3 sequence is CSVEKGTRPYEQYF. In nucleotides, the CDR3 is TGCAGCGTTGAAAAGGGGACACGACCCTACGAGCAGTACTTC.

This clonotype was detected many times. This chain joins TRBV6-1 and TRBJ1-2; weak D call: TRBD1 (5 bases). CDR1 is MNHNS and CDR2 is SASEGT in the germline V gene. With 3 bases removed from V and 4 bases from J, the gap between germline ends came to 15 bases. This CDR3 region has 15 residues. The CDR3 region is CASSDSRGRVYGYTF. As DNA, the CDR3 is TGTGCCAGCAGTGATTCCCGGGGCAGGGTCTATGGCTACACCTTC.

This clonotype has ten or more counts. In DNA, the CDR3 is TGTGCCAGCACCCCGGGACGGTGGTCGTCTGAAGCTTTCTTT. Translated, it gives CASTPGRWSSEAFF. The rearrangement uses TRBV6-5 and TRBJ1-1; D perhaps matches TRBD1 (5 bases). V lost 7 bases and J 6 bases, leaving 18 bases between the germline ends. This CDR3 spans 14 amino acids. Germline V gives CDR1 MNHEY, CDR2 SVGAGI.

This clonotype was seen at least ten times. This chain links TRBV2 with TRBJ2-3; D not resolved. CDR3 length equals 11 residues. V was cut by 4 bases and J by 5 bases, with 4 bases left in between. Germline CDR1 is SNHLY and CDR2 is FYNNEI. CDR3 DNA: TGTGCCAGCAGTGTGGAAGATACGCAGTATTTT. It specifies CASSVEDTQYF.

This clonotype has a count of ten or more. The V gene is TRBV2, the J gene TRBJ1-5; D gene uncertain. There are 13 residues in the CDR3. Germline V gene sequence: CDR1 SNHLY, CDR2 FYNNEI. With 4 bases removed from V and 3 bases from J, the gap between germline ends came to 7 bases. The CDR3, as DNA: TGTGCCAGCAGTGGTGAATTCAATCAGCCCCAGCATTTT. As protein: CASSGEFNQPQHF.

The chain recombines TRBV5-5 with TRBJ1-5; D unresolved. The CDR3 totals 16 residues. In germline, CDR1 is SGHKS, CDR2 YYEKEE (reference sequence). V dropped 1 base and J dropped 4 bases, with 15 bases sitting between them. The CDR3 sequence: CASSLISRAWNQPQHF. The CDR3 DNA reads as TGTGCCAGCAGCTTGATTAGCCGGGCGTGGAATCAGCCCCAGCATTTT.

This clonotype was counted at least ten times. The rearrangement joins TRBV7-2 to TRBJ2-7; the match to TRBD2 covers 8 bases. The germline gives CDR1 SGHTA, CDR2 FQGNSA. The V gene end was trimmed by 1 base and the J gene end by 1 base; junction bases not matched to a gene: 6. The length of the CDR3 is 16 residues. Here the CDR3 DNA reads TGTGCCAGCAGCTTAGGGTCACTAGCGGTGTCCTACGAGCAGTACTTC. Its protein product is CASSLGSLAVSYEQYF.

This clonotype was detected ten times or more. This rearrangement joins TRBV7-2 to TRBJ1-5; 7 nucleotides line up with TRBD1. V was pared by 5 bases and J by 6 bases, with 7 bases of the junction left unmatched. The CDR3 is 14 residues long. Germline V gene lookup returns CDR1 SGHTA and CDR2 FQGNSA. The CDR3 reads CASSVTGLGQPQHF. CDR3 DNA: TGTGCCAGCAGCGTGACAGGGCTGGGTCAGCCCCAGCATTTT. The full variable domain, with the rest looked up from reference TRBV7-2 and TRBJ1-5, is GAGVSQSPSNKVTEKGKDVELRCDPISGHTALYWYRQSLGQGLEFLIYFQGNSAPDKSGLPSDRFSAERTGGSVSTLTIQRTQQEDSAVYLCASSVTGLGQPQHFGDGTRLSIL.

The sample holds a few counts of this clonotype. V gene TRBV12-3 or TRBV12-4 combines with J gene TRBJ2-3; perhaps D is TRBD1 or TRBD2 (5 bases each). The V gene lost 3 bases and the J gene lost 4 bases, with 17 bases spanning the gap. The CDR3 sequence is 16 residues long. The CDR3 DNA is TGTGCCAGCAGTTTGAATTTCGGGGCTTCCTCAGATACGCAGTATTTT. Amino acid sequence: CASSLNFGASSDTQYF.

By share of the sample, this clonotype is medium-sized. The J gene is TRBJ1-1, the V gene TRBV7-2, with TRBD1 as a possible D gene (5 bases). Germline V gives CDR1 SGHTA, CDR2 FQGNSA. Trimming stripped 5 bases from V and 1 base from J, with 8 bases between. The CDR3 covers 13 residues. The CDR3 sequence is CASSRQGNTEAFF. CDR3 DNA: TGTGCCAGCAGCCGTCAGGGGAACACTGAAGCTTTCTTT.

This clonotype has ten or more counts. The chain is built from TRBV7-9 and TRBJ1-4; 10 positions agree with TRBD1. Germline loops: CDR1 SEHNR, CDR2 FQNEAQ (reference sequence). This CDR3 comprises 16 residues. V lost 4 bases and J lost 4; bases outside the gene matches: 6. The CDR3 here is CASSYRDRGFNEKLFF. The CDR3 coding sequence is TGTGCCAGCAGCTACCGGGACAGGGGATTTAATGAAAAACTGTTTTTT.

This clonotype was observed at least ten times. The V call is TRBV28, the J call TRBJ1-5; the D is unclear. This CDR3 spans 14 amino acids. The germline gives CDR1 MDHEN, CDR2 SYDVKM. Trimming removed 9 bases at V and 3 bases at J, with 15 bases between. The CDR3 region is CASNRERINQPQHF. The CDR3 nucleotides are TGTGCCAGTAATAGGGAGAGGATCAATCAGCCCCAGCATTTT.

The chain carries TRBV5-1 and TRBJ1-6; D may be TRBD1 (6 bases). The germline V gene encodes CDR1 SGHRS and CDR2 YFSETQ. This CDR3 is 14 amino acids long. The germline V and J ends were trimmed by 5 bases and 7 bases, with 13 bases remaining between them. The DNA of the CDR3 is TGCGCCAGCAGGACCACAGGGCAAAATTCACCCCTCCACTTT. Translated, it gives CASRTTGQNSPLHF.

In this sample, this clonotype turned up many times. The chain recombines TRBV20-1 with TRBJ1-5, with 9 bases that match TRBD1. Germline trimming cut 2 bases from V and 4 bases from J; bases unmatched to any gene: 3. The CDR3 totals 14 residues. Looked up from germline, CDR1 is DFQATT and CDR2 is SNEGSKA (reference sequence). CDR3 sequence: CSARRDRENQPQHF. The CDR3 region has the DNA TGCAGTGCTAGACGGGACAGGGAGAATCAGCCCCAGCATTTT.

The chain uses TRBV2 and TRBJ1-1; 9 bases are a match to TRBD1. V lost 6 bases to trimming and J lost 5 bases; unmatched junction nucleotides: 4. This CDR3 spans 13 amino acids. Germline CDR1 SNHLY, CDR2 FYNNEI. The CDR3 DNA reads TGTGCCAGCAGATTGGACAGGGGAACTGAAGCTTTCTTT. This gives the protein CASRLDRGTEAFF.

There are many counts of this clonotype. This rearrangement joins TRBV28 to TRBJ1-4; D uncertain. This CDR3 is 12 amino acids long. V lost 5 bases and J 11 bases, leaving 12 bases between the germline ends. Germline-derived CDR1 and CDR2 are MDHEN and SYDVKM. DNA of the CDR3: TGTGCCAGCAGTCCCGGGAGGCCGAAACTGTTTTTT. Its protein is CASSPGRPKLFF.